This entry is about one T cell receptor beta chain. This may come from a read error, since a much larger clone is one base off. These data are taken from a study of read filtering for tumor transcriptome and immune sequencing. Study as a whole: Patients were some 16 male and about 15 female, mean age 65.9 years, range roughly 47 to 80. Whole-transcriptome libraries were prepared after DNase treatment.

From roughly 400 ng of RNA, a library with molecular barcoded alpha/delta and beta/gamma adaptors was made. A single record per CDR3 protein comes from TCRdb applying MiXCR to the reads. Among about 35,000 distinct CDR3 sequences listed, 13% to 15% were seen once. The V gene's germline CDR1 is LNHDA and CDR2 SQIVND (reference sequence). This CDR3 contains 12 residues. The chain couples TRBV19 to TRBJ2-1; perhaps TRBD1 as D (6 bases). The sequence derives from a donor aged 40 or older with multiple myeloma. Material: a population of CD138-negative cells sorted from bone marrow. In DNA, the CDR3 is TGTGCCAGTAGTAGCAGGGGTTGGGAGCAGTCCTTC. Amino acid sequence: CASSSRGWEQSF.